Below, 32 T cell receptor beta chains from the same sample are listed, as sequenced in a study of CD8 T cells in Susac syndrome. Reverse transcription of 0.5 to 1 ug RNA was carried out with random hexamers. From the immunoSEQ multiplex PCR reads, TCRdb called clonotypes with MiXCR, one entry per CDR3 protein. The repertoire holds over 150,000 distinct CDR3 sequences, with about 96% as singletons. Sample: CD4+ T cells from PBMCs. These receptors were taken from a human donor with Susac syndrome.

A note on this clonotype: One junction end does not reproduce the germline sequence, and a read error may be involved. The chain links TRBV11-2 to TRBJ1-2, with no clear D. Germline-derived CDR1 and CDR2 are SGHAT and FQNNGV. CDR3 length: 15 amino acids. DNA of the CDR3: TGTGCCAGCAGCTTAGATCCGTCCCCATTTTCGATTTGGAGCTTC. It yields the protein CASSLDPSPFSIWSF. The variable domain in full, completed from reference TRBV11-2 and TRBJ1-2, reads EAGVAQSPRYKIIEKRQSVAFWCNPISGHATLYWYQQILGQGPKLLIQFQNNGVVDDSQLPKDRFSAERLKGVDSTLKIQPAKLEDSAVYLCASSLDPSPFSIWSFGSGTRLTVV.

On this clonotype itself: Since the CDR3 does not end with the conserved phenylalanine or tryptophan, this likely comes from a read error. The J gene is TRBJ1-6, the V gene TRBV28; D gene unclear. Germline CDR1 reads MDHEN; CDR2 reads SYDVKM. CDR3 length: 13 amino acids. Trimming took off 0 bases at V and 9 bases at J, with 6 bases between the two ends. CDR3 bases: TGTGCCAGCAGTTTATGGGGGAGTTCACCCCTCCACCTT. Protein product: CASSLWGSSPLHL.

The chain uses TRBV29-1 and TRBJ2-3; 8 nucleotides agree with TRBD2. Germline CDR1 is SQVTM and CDR2 is ANQGSEA. The CDR3 consists of 14 residues. The J segment lost 0 bases and the V segment lost 8 bases, leaving 7 bases of the junction unmatched. CDR3 bases: TGCAGCCTCCGGGAGGGGGGGAGCACAGATACGCAGTATTTT. As protein: CSLREGGSTDTQYF.

V usage is TRBV29-1 and J usage is TRBJ1-2, with 9 bases aligning to TRBD1. V gave up 7 bases and J gave up 6 bases; unmatched junction bases: 9. CDR3 length: 13 residues. Germline CDR1 SQVTM, CDR2 ANQGSEA. CDR3 amino acids: CSGKTGGGDGYTF. CDR3 nucleotide sequence: TGCAGCGGCAAAACAGGGGGCGGGGATGGCTACACCTTC.

Written as DNA, the CDR3 is TGCAGTGCTAGAGGGGCAGGGACCTATGGCTACACCTTC. This encodes CSARGAGTYGYTF. This chain links TRBV20-1 with TRBJ1-2; possible D gene TRBD1, 5 bases. The CDR3 length is 13 residues. Trimming removed 1 base from V and 4 bases from J, with 10 bases in between. Looked up from germline, CDR1 is DFQATT and CDR2 is SNEGSKA (reference sequence).

The chain carries TRBV29-1 and TRBJ2-7; 7 nucleotides match TRBD1. Unmatched junction bases numbered 4, after V lost 5 bases and J lost 0 bases. The CDR3 has 13 residues. The germline V gene encodes CDR1 SQVTM and CDR2 ANQGSEA. CDR3 bases: TGCAGCGTTACAGGGGCCAACTCCTACGAGCAGTACTTC. It specifies CSVTGANSYEQYF.

This chain links TRBV6-1 with TRBJ2-3, with 8 bases that match TRBD2. CDR1 is MNHNS, CDR2 SASEGT, per germline. Trimming removed 3 bases from V and 2 bases from J; junction bases left unmatched: 7. CDR3 length equals 16 residues. The CDR3 DNA reads as TGTGCCAGCAGTGAGGGGACTAGGAGGGCCACAGATACGCAGTATTTT. Encoded protein: CASSEGTRRATDTQYF.

This chain links TRBV30 with TRBJ1-1, with D possibly TRBD1 on 5 matching bases. The CDR3 sequence is 13 residues long. Germline lookup yields CDR1 GTSNPN and CDR2 SVGIG (reference sequence). V was trimmed by 0 bases and J by 8 bases, leaving 13 bases between them. The CDR3 sequence is CAWSVATAAEAFF. CDR3 bases: TGTGCCTGGAGTGTGGCGACAGCAGCCGAAGCTTTCTTT.

The V gene is TRBV27, the J gene TRBJ2-7; D is perhaps TRBD1 (5 bases). Germline CDR1 is MNHEY and CDR2 is SMNVEV (reference sequence). Trimming removed 8 bases at V and 6 bases at J, with 14 bases between. The CDR3 covers 12 residues. This chain's CDR3 is CASSNQGSEQYF. The CDR3 DNA reads TGTGCCAGCTCCAATCAGGGATCCGAGCAGTACTTC.

This clonotype was counted a single time. J is TRBJ2-1 and V is TRBV7-9; D is undetermined. Deletions cut 5 bases from V and 12 bases from J, with 14 bases between. The CDR3 is made up of 12 amino acids. Germline V gene sequence: CDR1 SEHNR, CDR2 FQNEAQ (reference sequence). This CDR3 reads CASSPPDLGQFF. The CDR3 coding sequence is TGTGCCAGCAGCCCCCCTGACCTAGGGCAGTTCTTC.

This clonotype was observed a few times. The gene calls are TRBV29-1 and TRBJ2-7; unclear D gene. In germline, CDR1 is SQVTM, CDR2 ANQGSEA. Trimming shortened V by 4 bases and J by 1 base, and 8 bases separated the two germline ends. This CDR3 has 12 residues. CDR3 sequence reads: CSVGQKSYEQYF. The CDR3 coding sequence is TGCAGCGTTGGGCAGAAGTCCTACGAGCAGTACTTC.

The chain uses TRBV7-9 and TRBJ2-5, with D unclear. The CDR3 loop spans 13 amino acids. The V end lost 5 bases, the J end lost 2 bases, and 9 bases lay between the germline ends. The V gene's germline CDR1 is SEHNR and CDR2 FQNEAQ (reference sequence). The CDR3 nucleotides read TGTGCCAGCAGCCCAGGCGGACAAGAGACCCAGTACTTC. It translates to CASSPGGQETQYF. The whole variable domain, remainder taken from reference TRBV7-9 and TRBJ2-5, is DTGVSQNPRHKITKRGQNVTFRCDPISEHNRLYWYRQTLGQGPEFLTYFQNEAQLEKSRLLSDRFSAERPKGSFSTLEIQRTEQGDSAMYLCASSPGGQETQYFGPGTRLLVL.

V and J are TRBV2 and TRBJ2-5; 10 bases align to TRBD2. Germline V gene lookup returns CDR1 SNHLY and CDR2 FYNNEI. V shed 4 bases, J shed 2 bases, and the junction held 4 bases outside the gene matches. The CDR3 length is 15 residues. This CDR3 reads CASSGLAGVQETQYF. The CDR3 DNA sequence: TGTGCCAGCAGTGGCCTAGCGGGAGTTCAAGAGACCCAGTACTTC.

V is TRBV20-1 and J is TRBJ2-3, with D perhaps matching TRBD2 (6 bases). Germline assignment: CDR1 DFQATT and CDR2 SNEGSKA (reference sequence). V shed 0 bases and J shed 0 bases, with 10 bases lying between them. The CDR3 spans 15 residues. The CDR3 DNA is TGCAGTGCTAGAGAGGCGGAGGGGAGCACAGATACGCAGTATTTT. It codes for CSAREAEGSTDTQYF.

The chain joins TRBV29-1 to TRBJ2-1; TRBD1 aligns across 7 bases. Germline CDR1 SQVTM, CDR2 ANQGSEA. Trimming cost V 8 bases and J 8 bases; bases outside gene matches: 6. This CDR3 contains 11 residues. The CDR3 protein is CSSRQGHEQFF. The CDR3 region has the DNA TGCAGCTCGAGACAGGGCCATGAGCAGTTCTTC.

The CDR3 DNA reads TGCAGCTTGGGGGGGCACGGGGGGAGACGGGAGACCCAGTACTTC. Its translation: CSLGGHGGRRETQYF. The chain has TRBV29-1 and TRBJ2-5; tentative D call: TRBD2 (7 bases). Trimming pared 8 bases from V and 5 bases from J, leaving 24 bases between. The germline V gene encodes CDR1 SQVTM and CDR2 ANQGSEA. The CDR3 length is 15 residues.

This clonotype is a singleton in its sample. The V call is TRBV7-3, the J call TRBJ2-1, with 13 positions matching TRBD2. The CDR3 length is 15 residues. Germline V lookup: CDR1 SGHTA, CDR2 FQGTGA. V lost 2 bases and J lost 8; bases outside the gene matches: 3. The DNA for the CDR3 is TGTGCCAGCAGCTTAGGACTAGCGGGGGTCGATGAGCAGTTCTTC. It specifies CASSLGLAGVDEQFF. Full variable domain (rest looked up from reference TRBV7-3 and TRBJ2-1): GAGVSQTPSNKVTEKGKYVELRCDPISGHTALYWYRQSLGQGPEFLIYFQGTGAADDSGLPNDRFFAVRPEGSVSTLKIQRTERGDSAVYLCASSLGLAGVDEQFFGPGTRLTVL.

This chain uses TRBV12-3 or TRBV12-4 with TRBJ2-5; D remains unclear. V was clipped by 4 bases and J by 4 bases, with 4 bases between them. The CDR3 sequence is 11 residues long. CDR3 nucleotide sequence: TGTGCCAGCAGTTCTTTAGAGACCCAGTACTTC. Amino acids: CASSSLETQYF.

The chain has TRBV29-1 and TRBJ2-5; D remains ambiguous. V shed 5 bases and J shed 0 bases, with 10 bases lying between them. The CDR3 totals 13 residues. Germline-derived CDR1 and CDR2 are SQVTM and ANQGSEA. The CDR3 coding sequence is TGCAGCGTTACTGGCAGGTACCAAGAGACCCAGTACTTC. It specifies CSVTGRYQETQYF.

This clonotype is a singleton in its sample. CDR3 nucleotide sequence: TGTGCCAGCAGTTACCATCCTAATTTGGGCGAGCAGTACTTC. Translating gives CASSYHPNLGEQYF. This chain links TRBV6-5 with TRBJ2-7; D not resolved. V shed 2 bases and J shed 6 bases, with 14 bases lying between them. Germline V gives CDR1 MNHEY, CDR2 SVGAGI. CDR3 length: 14 residues.

The rearrangement joins TRBV15 to TRBJ2-3; a possible D gene is TRBD2 (6 bases). V dropped 0 bases and J dropped 4 bases, with 11 bases sitting between them. The CDR3 has 15 amino acids. CDR1 LNHNV and CDR2 YYDKDF come from the germline V gene (reference sequence). CDR3 amino acids: CATSRELLAPDTQYF. CDR3 sequence (DNA): TGTGCCACCAGCAGAGAGTTACTAGCCCCAGATACGCAGTATTTT.

The CDR3 here is CASSQYSVGTDTQYF. In DNA form, the CDR3 reads TGCGCCAGCAGCCAATATAGCGTCGGCACAGATACGCAGTATTTT. V and J are TRBV4-3 and TRBJ2-3; weak D call: TRBD2 (5 bases). Trimming pared 2 bases from V and 1 base from J, leaving 10 bases between. The CDR3 spans 15 residues. CDR1 LGHNA and CDR2 YSLEER come from the germline V gene.

V is TRBV7-2 and J is TRBJ2-5, with D possibly being TRBD1 or TRBD2 (5 bases each). CDR1 and CDR2 (germline): SGHTA, FQGNSA. The CDR3 covers 17 residues. Trimming pared 2 bases from V and 2 bases from J, leaving 18 bases between. The CDR3 coding sequence is TGTGCCAGCAGCTTAATGGCCCCGGGGACGTCACAAGAGACCCAGTACTTC. This codes for CASSLMAPGTSQETQYF.

V is TRBV20-1 and J is TRBJ2-7; TRBD2 is a possible D gene (6 bases). The CDR3 contains 13 residues. V lost 3 bases to trimming and J lost 6 bases, with 15 bases between them. Germline V CDR1 and CDR2: DFQATT, SNEGSKA (reference sequence). The CDR3 sequence is CSASIVTAGEQYF. CDR3 bases: TGCAGTGCTAGTATTGTGACAGCGGGCGAGCAGTACTTC.

This clonotype has a single count. V is TRBV6-5 and J is TRBJ1-1; D uncertain. V was pared by 5 bases and J by 1 base, with 14 bases between. The CDR3 is 15 residues long. In germline, CDR1 is MNHEY, CDR2 SVGAGI. CDR3 coding DNA: TGTGCCAGCAGTCTCTCCATGTGGACGAACACTGAAGCTTTCTTT. The encoded protein is CASSLSMWTNTEAFF.

V usage is TRBV27 and J usage is TRBJ1-1; TRBD1 matches at 7 bases. This CDR3 is 15 amino acids long. Germline V gives CDR1 MNHEY, CDR2 SMNVEV (reference sequence). Trimming took 5 bases from V and 4 from J; bases not matched to a gene: 10. CDR3 bases: TGTGCCAGCAGTCCCCAGACAGGGATGGGCACTGAAGCTTTCTTT. Amino acid sequence: CASSPQTGMGTEAFF.

V and J are TRBV30 and TRBJ1-5; maybe TRBD1 (6 bases). Trimming took 2 bases from V and 2 from J, leaving 13 bases between them. The germline V gene has CDR1 GTSNPN and CDR2 SVGIG (reference sequence). The CDR3 length is 15 residues. The chain's CDR3 is CAWSTGSSGNQPQHF. CDR3 nucleotides: TGTGCCTGGAGTACAGGGTCGTCGGGCAATCAGCCCCAGCATTTT.

The V call is TRBV9, the J call TRBJ2-3; TRBD2 is a possible D gene (5 bases). Trimming removed 4 bases at V and 1 base at J, with 16 bases between. The germline gives CDR1 SGDLS, CDR2 YYNGEE. CDR3 length: 16 amino acids. The CDR3 nucleotides are TGTGCCAGCAGCCCCCTAATAGCGCCTCGCACAGATACGCAGTATTTT. Encoded protein: CASSPLIAPRTDTQYF. Variable domain in full (rest from reference TRBV9 and TRBJ2-3): DSGVTQTPKHLITATGQRVTLRCSPRSGDLSVYWYQQSLDQGLQFLIQYYNGEERAKGNILERFSAQQFPDLHSELNLSSLELGDSALYFCASSPLIAPRTDTQYFGPGTRLTVL.

The chain combines TRBV28 with TRBJ1-1; D is undetermined. Germline V lookup: CDR1 MDHEN, CDR2 SYDVKM. V dropped 2 bases and J dropped 11 bases, with 21 bases sitting between them. The CDR3 sequence is 15 residues long. CDR3 sequence: CASSLRFRGKGKAFF. Here the CDR3 DNA reads TGTGCCAGCAGTTTAAGGTTTCGGGGTAAAGGCAAGGCTTTCTTT.

V gene TRBV2 combines with J gene TRBJ2-1; 11 nucleotides match TRBD2. The CDR3 is 16 residues long. With V trimmed by 6 bases and J by 7 bases, 11 bases remained unmatched. Looked up from germline, CDR1 is SNHLY and CDR2 is FYNNEI. CDR3 amino acids: CASSSPLAGGSNEQFF. The DNA for the CDR3 is TGTGCCAGCAGCTCACCCTTAGCGGGGGGGTCTAATGAGCAGTTCTTC.

The rearrangement joins TRBV15 to TRBJ1-1, with TRBD1 as a possible D gene (5 bases). The CDR3 is made up of 13 amino acids. Germline CDR1 LNHNV, CDR2 YYDKDF (reference sequence). The V end was cut by 6 bases, the J end by 7 bases, with 15 bases between. CDR3: CATSPPWGGEAFF. The CDR3 DNA reads as TGTGCCACCAGTCCGCCCTGGGGCGGTGAAGCTTTCTTT.

The rearrangement uses TRBV27 and TRBJ2-5; maybe TRBD1 (5 bases). Germline CDR1 MNHEY, CDR2 SMNVEV (reference sequence). V was clipped by 6 bases and J by 4 bases, with 18 bases between them. This CDR3 has 15 amino acids. The CDR3 sequence: CASSQTPGIGETQYF. CDR3 nucleotides: TGTGCCAGCAGCCAAACCCCAGGGATCGGAGAGACCCAGTACTTC.